This T cell receptor beta chain was observed in a study of graft-versus-host responses after intestinal transplantation. The table came from immunoSEQ multiplex PCR; TCRdb's copy has only in-frame clones and leaves some out. The sample has approximately 5,000 clones, 85% seen once. Once graft tissue had been processed, intraepithelial and lamina propria lymphocytes were released. Specimen: ileum tissue, collected 156 days after intestinal transplant. The receptor was isolated from a human patient who received an intestinal transplant, so some T cells may come from the graft donor.

The CDR3 nucleotides are TGTGCCAGCAGCTTAGGGCTAGCGGGAGCAGGGGTATATGAGCAGTTCTTC. This encodes CASSLGLAGAGVYEQFF. This chain uses TRBV7-9 with TRBJ2-1; 10 bases line up with TRBD2. Germline trimming cut 1 base from V and 8 bases from J; bases unmatched to any gene: 11. The CDR3 has 17 residues. Germline loops: CDR1 SEHNR, CDR2 FQNEAQ (reference sequence).